These 26 T cell receptor beta chains were sequenced from one sample in a study of blood T cell repertoires in COVID-19. Generated by immunoSEQ multiplex PCR, the TCRdb table keeps only in-frame clones and is missing some. The sample lists roughly 160,000 clones; around 85% were seen once. Sequences were obtained from peripheral blood. Receptors originate from a man aged 55 to 70 with acute or convalescent COVID-19.

This clone was recorded a few times. The chain carries TRBV5-8 and TRBJ1-5; D might be TRBD1 (6 bases). This CDR3 has 15 amino acids. V shed 4 bases and J shed 0 bases, with 11 bases lying between them. CDR1 is SGHTS and CDR2 is YDEGEE in the germline V gene. The CDR3 DNA follows: TGTGCCAGCAGCCTAGGACAGTATAGCAATCAGCCCCAGCATTTT. This encodes CASSLGQYSNQPQHF.

This chain links TRBV30 with TRBJ1-2, with a weak D call TRBD1 (5 bases). This CDR3 is 12 amino acids long. The germline V gene has CDR1 GTSNPN and CDR2 SVGIG (reference sequence). V lost 4 bases and J 3 bases, leaving 9 bases between the germline ends. CDR3 sequence: CAWKTVYYGYTF. In DNA form, the CDR3 reads TGTGCCTGGAAGACAGTATACTATGGCTACACCTTC.

The gene calls are TRBV5-1 and TRBJ1-2; D call uncertain. V lost 0 bases and J lost 5, with 17 bases in between. CDR3 length equals 16 residues. Germline CDR1 SGHRS, CDR2 YFSETQ. This chain's CDR3 is CASSLDGPAPLYGYTF. In DNA form, the CDR3 reads TGCGCCAGCAGCTTGGATGGGCCGGCCCCCCTGTATGGCTACACCTTC. Based on the CDR3 plus reference TRBV5-1 and TRBJ1-2, the full variable domain is KAGVTQTPRYLIKTRGQQVTLSCSPISGHRSVSWYQQTPGQGLQFLFEYFSETQRNKGNFPGRFSGRQFSNSRSEMNVSTLELGDSALYLCASSLDGPAPLYGYTFGSGTRLTVV.

The chain has TRBV9 and TRBJ2-7; possibly TRBD2 for D (6 bases). Germline V CDR1 and CDR2: SGDLS, YYNGEE. V lost 0 bases to trimming and J lost 2 bases, with 12 bases between them. The length of the CDR3 is 15 residues. Here the CDR3 DNA reads TGTGCCAGCAGCGTAGAGGAGGGCCGAGCCTACGAGCAGTACTTC. Protein sequence: CASSVEEGRAYEQYF. Full variable domain (remainder filled in from reference TRBV9 and TRBJ2-7): DSGVTQTPKHLITATGQRVTLRCSPRSGDLSVYWYQQSLDQGLQFLIQYYNGEERAKGNILERFSAQQFPDLHSELNLSSLELGDSALYFCASSVEEGRAYEQYFGPGTRLTVT.

The rearrangement uses TRBV28 and TRBJ2-7; 11 bases align to TRBD2. V lost 6 bases to trimming and J lost 3 bases; unmatched junction nucleotides: 7. CDR1 is MDHEN, CDR2 SYDVKM, per germline. This CDR3 has 15 residues. CDR3 in amino acids: CASRGGTSGDYEQYF. CDR3 nucleotides: TGTGCCAGCAGGGGTGGGACTAGCGGTGACTACGAGCAGTACTTC.

This chain connects TRBV14 to TRBJ1-2; TRBD1 matches 8 bases. V trimming: 6 bases; J trimming: 7 bases; junction bases outside the gene matches: 10. Per the germline V gene, CDR1 is SGHDN and CDR2 is FVKESK. The CDR3 totals 14 residues. The CDR3 loop is CASRVSGGAVGYTF. As DNA, the CDR3 is TGTGCCAGCAGAGTCTCAGGGGGCGCGGTTGGCTACACCTTC. Full variable domain (missing parts from reference TRBV14 and TRBJ1-2): EAGVTQFPSHSVIEKGQTVTLRCDPISGHDNLYWYRRVMGKEIKFLLHFVKESKQDESGMPNNRFLAERTGGTYSTLKVQPAELEDSGVYFCASRVSGGAVGYTFGSGTRLTVV.

The chain couples TRBV11-2 to TRBJ2-5; TRBD1 matches 9 bases. Unmatched junction bases numbered 13, after V lost 4 bases and J lost 4 bases. The CDR3 loop spans 17 amino acids. CDR1 and CDR2 from the germline V gene are SGHAT and FQNNGV. The chain's CDR3 is CASSSGGGQGFGETQYF. The CDR3 bases are TGTGCCAGCAGCTCAGGAGGCGGACAGGGGTTCGGAGAGACCCAGTACTTC.

The gene calls are TRBV15 and TRBJ1-4; no reliable D call. CDR1 and CDR2 (germline): LNHNV, YYDKDF (reference sequence). This CDR3 has 16 amino acids. V lost 0 bases and J 0 bases, leaving 8 bases between the germline ends. CDR3 coding DNA: TGTGCCACCAGCAGAGATCCCGCGACAACTAATGAAAAACTGTTTTTT. It yields the protein CATSRDPATTNEKLFF.

This chain joins TRBV13 and TRBJ1-3, with unresolved D. The germline V gene encodes CDR1 PRHDT and CDR2 FYEKMQ (reference sequence). Trimming took 3 bases from V and 0 from J, leaving 3 bases between them. The CDR3 covers 13 residues. The CDR3 coding sequence is TGTGCCAGCAGCTTTCTCTCTGGAAACACCATATATTTT. This encodes CASSFLSGNTIYF.

The genes are TRBV4-1 and TRBJ1-2; D is ambiguous. Germline CDR1 and CDR2: MGHRA and YSYEKL. V was trimmed by 0 bases and J by 0 bases, leaving 8 bases between them. This CDR3 region has 15 residues. The CDR3 sequence is CASSQEERANYGYTF. CDR3 DNA: TGCGCCAGCAGCCAAGAGGAGAGGGCTAACTATGGCTACACCTTC.

There are a few counts of this clone. The genes are TRBV27 and TRBJ1-3; 11 bases line up with TRBD1. V gave up 4 bases and J gave up 3 bases; unmatched junction bases: 5. CDR1 and CDR2 (germline): MNHEY, SMNVEV (reference sequence). The CDR3 is 16 amino acids. The CDR3 reads CASSSDRGRGGNTIYF. CDR3 coding DNA: TGTGCCAGCAGTTCGGACAGGGGGCGAGGTGGAAACACCATATATTTT.

The V gene is TRBV28, the J gene TRBJ1-2; 12 positions agree with TRBD1. The CDR3 runs 17 residues. V was pared by 2 bases and J by 6 bases, with 10 bases of the junction left unmatched. CDR1 and CDR2 (germline): MDHEN, SYDVKM. CDR3 residues: CASSLGGQGATRDGYTF. The CDR3 DNA sequence: TGTGCCAGCAGTTTAGGGGGACAGGGGGCGACGAGGGATGGCTACACCTTC.

This sequence joins TRBV9 and TRBJ2-1; the match to TRBD2 covers 8 bases. The ends lost 7 bases at V and 6 bases at J; junction bases unmatched: 9. This CDR3 comprises 14 residues. CDR1 SGDLS and CDR2 YYNGEE come from the germline V gene. The CDR3 DNA reads TGTGCCAGCTCCCACGGGACTAGTAGCAATGAGCAGTTCTTC. This codes for CASSHGTSSNEQFF.

The chain has TRBV2 and TRBJ2-7; possible D gene TRBD2, 6 bases. The CDR3 is 16 amino acids. Trimming took 4 bases from V and 4 from J, leaving 20 bases between them. The germline gives CDR1 SNHLY, CDR2 FYNNEI. The chain's CDR3 is CASSGKTRVGTYEQYF. In DNA, the CDR3 is TGTGCCAGCAGTGGAAAGACTAGGGTCGGTACTTACGAGCAGTACTTC.

This chain joins TRBV6-5 and TRBJ2-7, with a tentative D call TRBD1 (6 bases). The length of the CDR3 is 13 residues. The germline gives CDR1 MNHEY, CDR2 SVGAGI. Trimming stripped 10 bases from V and 4 bases from J, with 17 bases between. CDR3 coding DNA: TGTGCCACCACAGACAGGATGAGATACGAGCAGTACTTC. Translated, it gives CATTDRMRYEQYF.

V gene TRBV2 combines with J gene TRBJ2-7, with 7 bases fitting TRBD1. V lost 9 bases and J lost 0; bases outside the gene matches: 11. CDR3 length: 15 amino acids. CDR1 and CDR2 from the germline V gene are SNHLY and FYNNEI. CDR3 in DNA: TGTGCCAGTAAAGAGACAGGGCTTCTCTCCTACGAGCAGTACTTC. It is translated as CASKETGLLSYEQYF.

This chain uses TRBV24-1 with TRBJ2-1, with 7 nucleotides matching TRBD2. The length of the CDR3 is 11 residues. CDR1 and CDR2 from the germline V gene are KGHDR and SFDVKD. With V trimmed by 9 bases and J by 11 bases, 6 bases remained unmatched. The chain's CDR3 is CATAQREQQFF. The DNA of the CDR3 is TGTGCCACCGCCCAGCGGGAACAGCAGTTCTTC.

The chain employs TRBV6-6 and TRBJ2-7, with 7 bases identical to TRBD2. This CDR3 is 15 amino acids long. From germline, CDR1 is MNHNY and CDR2 SVGAGI (reference sequence). The trim removed 5 bases at V and 3 bases at J, leaving 10 bases unmatched. In DNA, the CDR3 is TGTGCCAGCAGTACCGACTTTGGCGGGAGCTACGAGCAGTACTTC. This sequence encodes CASSTDFGGSYEQYF.

The V call is TRBV7-9, the J call TRBJ2-3; 7 bases align to TRBD2. This CDR3 has 16 amino acids. The V segment lost 4 bases and the J segment 0 bases; nucleotides outside the gene matches: 7. The germline CDR1 and CDR2 sequences are SEHNR and FQNEAQ (reference sequence). The CDR3 region is CASSSGRLGSTDTQYF. For the CDR3, the DNA is TGTGCCAGCAGCTCCGGGAGGCTCGGTAGCACAGATACGCAGTATTTT.

The chain combines TRBV5-1 with TRBJ1-1, with TRBD1 matching over 9 bases. Germline CDR1 and CDR2: SGHRS and YFSETQ. V was pared by 3 bases and J by 1 base, with 1 base of the junction left unmatched. The CDR3 has 14 amino acids. The CDR3 DNA is TGCGCCAGCAGCTCGGGACAGGGGAACACTGAAGCTTTCTTT. It specifies CASSSGQGNTEAFF.

The genes are TRBV6-5 and TRBJ2-7; 10 bases map to TRBD2. Germline CDR1 and CDR2: MNHEY and SVGAGI. The V and J ends lost 7 bases and 3 bases, in that order; junction bases with no gene match: 6. There are 14 residues in the CDR3. This CDR3 reads CASIAGGLFYEQYF. The CDR3 coding sequence is TGTGCCAGCATAGCGGGAGGTCTGTTCTACGAGCAGTACTTC.

The chain has TRBV10-1 and TRBJ2-2, with TRBD1 identical over 8 bases. The CDR3 totals 15 residues. V shed 5 bases and J 6 bases; nucleotides not matched to a gene: 8. Per germline, CDR1 WNHNN and CDR2 SYGVQD (reference sequence). The CDR3 coding sequence is TGCGCCAGCAGTAAGGCGACAGGGGCCGCCGGGGAGCTGTTTTTT. Residues: CASSKATGAAGELFF.

The gene calls are TRBV27 and TRBJ2-1; the match to TRBD2 covers 8 bases. Germline loops: CDR1 MNHEY, CDR2 SMNVEV (reference sequence). V lost 7 bases and J lost 12; bases outside the gene matches: 14. This CDR3 region has 14 residues. CDR3 in amino acids: CASNLREAGRGQFF. The CDR3 coding sequence is TGTGCCAGCAACCTGCGGGAGGCCGGCCGAGGGCAGTTCTTC.

V and J are TRBV7-8 and TRBJ2-5; a possible D gene is TRBD2 (6 bases). The germline V gene has CDR1 SGHVS and CDR2 FQNEAQ. V dropped 2 bases and J dropped 5 bases, with 15 bases sitting between them. CDR3 length: 15 residues. CDR3 amino acids: CASSLHPGVAETQYF. The CDR3 coding sequence is TGTGCCAGCAGCTTACATCCGGGGGTGGCGGAGACCCAGTACTTC.

The chain combines TRBV30 with TRBJ2-3, with 11 bases lining up with TRBD2. V was clipped by 5 bases and J by 4 bases; unmatched bases: 11. This CDR3 has 16 residues. The germline V gene encodes CDR1 GTSNPN and CDR2 SVGIG (reference sequence). CDR3 region: CAWGSGRAWTADTQYF. The CDR3 nucleotides read TGTGCCTGGGGTAGCGGGAGGGCCTGGACAGCAGATACGCAGTATTTT.

This clone showed up just once. The rearrangement uses TRBV14 and TRBJ1-1; D remains ambiguous. V lost 5 bases and J 0 bases, leaving 13 bases between the germline ends. From germline, CDR1 is SGHDN and CDR2 FVKESK. The CDR3 has 15 residues. The CDR3 nucleotides read TGTGCCAGCAGCTTTACCCCCGGGGTGAACACTGAAGCTTTCTTT. Translation: CASSFTPGVNTEAFF.